The 2 T cell receptor beta chains below were found in one sample sequenced in a study of blood T cell repertoires in COVID-19. Assay used: immunoSEQ multiplex PCR; TCRdb lists only in-frame clones, some missing. This sample has 200,000 to 250,000 clones, with about 90% found just once. The sample was PBMCs or T cells enriched from blood (not recorded which). These receptors were collected from a woman in her 30s who had been exposed to COVID-19.

V usage is TRBV6-5 and J usage is TRBJ1-2; D possibly corresponds to TRBD1 (5 bases). This CDR3 has 14 residues. CDR1 and CDR2 from the germline V gene are MNHEY and SVGAGI. V lost 1 base, J lost 8 bases, and 14 bases lay in between. The CDR3 coding sequence is TGTGCCAGCAGTTACTTGGGCAGGGAATCCGGCTACACCTTC. Encoded protein: CASSYLGRESGYTF.

This chain uses TRBV25-1 with TRBJ2-7; D might be TRBD2 (6 bases). The CDR3 totals 17 residues. V was trimmed by 4 bases and J by 0 bases, leaving 19 bases between them. Germline lookup yields CDR1 MGHDK and CDR2 SYGVNS. The CDR3 loop reads CASSAQARTTISYEQYF. The DNA for the CDR3 is TGTGCCAGCAGTGCCCAGGCCAGGACTACGATCTCCTACGAGCAGTACTTC.